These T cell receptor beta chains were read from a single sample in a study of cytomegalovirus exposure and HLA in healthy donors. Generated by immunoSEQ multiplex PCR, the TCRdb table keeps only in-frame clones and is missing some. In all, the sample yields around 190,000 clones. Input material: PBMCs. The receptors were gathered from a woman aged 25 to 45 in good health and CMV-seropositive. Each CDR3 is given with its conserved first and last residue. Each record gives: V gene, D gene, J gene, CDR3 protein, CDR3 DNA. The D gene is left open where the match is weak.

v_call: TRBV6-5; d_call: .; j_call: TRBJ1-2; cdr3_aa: CASSELDRNGYTF; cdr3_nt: TGTGCCAGCAGTGAGCTAGACAGAAATGGCTACACCTTC
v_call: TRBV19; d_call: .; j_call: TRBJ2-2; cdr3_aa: CASNRLNGELFF; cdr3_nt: TGTGCCAGTAACCGGTTGAACGGGGAGCTGTTTTTT
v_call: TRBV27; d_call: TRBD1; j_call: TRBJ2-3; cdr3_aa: CASSFRQGRATDTQYF; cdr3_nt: TGTGCCAGCAGTTTCCGACAGGGCAGGGCTACAGATACGCAGTATTTT
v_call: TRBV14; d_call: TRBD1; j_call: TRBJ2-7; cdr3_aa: CASSFARLGRGRWQYF; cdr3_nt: TGTGCCAGCAGTTTCGCTCGTCTCGGCAGGGGGCGTTGGCAGTACTTC
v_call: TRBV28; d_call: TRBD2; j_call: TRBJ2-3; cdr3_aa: CASSLGGRGTDTQYF; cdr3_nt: TGTGCCAGCAGTTTAGGCGGGAGGGGCACAGATACGCAGTATTTT
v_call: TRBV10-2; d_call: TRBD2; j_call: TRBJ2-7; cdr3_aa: CASRPTSGDFYEQYF; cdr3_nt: TGCGCCAGCAGACCCACTAGCGGGGATTTCTACGAGCAGTACTTC
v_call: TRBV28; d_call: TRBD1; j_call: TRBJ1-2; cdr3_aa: CASSLLPDRAYGYTF; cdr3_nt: TGTGCCAGCAGTTTACTCCCGGACAGGGCCTATGGCTACACCTTC
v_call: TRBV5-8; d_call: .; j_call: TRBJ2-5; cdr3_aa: CASSYGSSRTRETQYF; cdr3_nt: TGTGCCAGCAGCTATGGGTCTAGCAGGACGAGAGAGACCCAGTACTTC
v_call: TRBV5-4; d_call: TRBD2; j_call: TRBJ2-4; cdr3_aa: CASSSGGGQGRNIQYF; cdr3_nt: TGTGCCAGCAGCTCGGGAGGGGGGCAGGGAAGAAACATTCAGTACTTC
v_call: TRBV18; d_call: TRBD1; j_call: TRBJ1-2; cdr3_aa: CASSPGTGFLSNYGYTF; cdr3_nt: TGTGCCAGCTCACCCGGGACAGGGTTTTTAAGTAACTATGGCTACACCTTC
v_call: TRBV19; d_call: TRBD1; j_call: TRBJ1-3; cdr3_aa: CASSMGGRGTFGNTIYF; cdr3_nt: TGTGCCAGTAGTATGGGGGGCAGGGGGACCTTTGGAAACACCATATATTTT
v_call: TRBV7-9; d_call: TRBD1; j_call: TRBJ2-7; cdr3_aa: CASSRTGEARRYEQYF; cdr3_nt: TGTGCCAGCAGTAGGACAGGGGAGGCCCGTCGCTACGAGCAGTACTTC
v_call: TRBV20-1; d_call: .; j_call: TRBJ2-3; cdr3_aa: CSARLLTQYF; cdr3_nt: TGCAGTGCTAGACTCCTGACGCAGTATTTT
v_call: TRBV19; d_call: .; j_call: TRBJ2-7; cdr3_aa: CASRLNGVHEQYF; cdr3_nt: TGTGCCAGTAGACTAAACGGGGTCCACGAGCAGTACTTC
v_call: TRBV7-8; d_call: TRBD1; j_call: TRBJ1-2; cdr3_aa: CASSFRDRGREDGYTF; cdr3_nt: TGTGCCAGCAGTTTCCGGGACAGGGGGCGGGAGGATGGCTACACCTTC
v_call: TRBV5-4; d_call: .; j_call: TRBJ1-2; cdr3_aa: CASSPMRQLYGYTF; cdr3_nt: TGTGCCAGCAGCCCTATGCGACAGCTCTATGGCTACACCTTC
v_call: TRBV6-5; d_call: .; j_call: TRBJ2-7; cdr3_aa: CASSAHQGNYEQYF; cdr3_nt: TGTGCCAGCAGTGCCCATCAGGGGAATTACGAGCAGTACTTC
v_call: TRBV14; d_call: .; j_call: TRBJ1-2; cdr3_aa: CASSPREGSGYTF; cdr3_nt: TGTGCCAGCAGCCCCCGGGAGGGTTCCGGCTACACCTTC
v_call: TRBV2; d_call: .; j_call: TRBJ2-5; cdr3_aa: CASRGTLAETQYF; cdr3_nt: TGTGCCAGCAGGGGGACTCTAGCAGAGACCCAGTACTTC
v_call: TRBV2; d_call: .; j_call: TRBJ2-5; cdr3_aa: CASSEEAVLQETQYF; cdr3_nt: TGTGCCAGCAGTGAAGAGGCGGTACTCCAAGAGACCCAGTACTTC
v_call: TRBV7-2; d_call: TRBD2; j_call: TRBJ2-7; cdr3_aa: CASSRGLVGGLREQYF; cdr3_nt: TGTGCCAGCAGCAGGGGACTAGTGGGAGGGTTGCGGGAGCAGTACTTC
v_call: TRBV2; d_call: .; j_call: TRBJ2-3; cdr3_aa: CASRGPVRDTQYF; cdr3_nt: TGTGCCAGCAGGGGGCCCGTTAGGGATACGCAGTATTTT
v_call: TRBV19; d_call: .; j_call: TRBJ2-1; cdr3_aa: CASSILPRSGGEQFF; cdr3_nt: TGTGCCAGTAGTATACTACCGCGCAGCGGTGGTGAGCAGTTCTTC
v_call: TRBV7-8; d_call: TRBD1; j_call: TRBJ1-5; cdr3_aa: CASSQQGSNQPQHF; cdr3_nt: TGTGCCAGCAGCCAACAGGGGAGCAATCAGCCCCAGCATTTT